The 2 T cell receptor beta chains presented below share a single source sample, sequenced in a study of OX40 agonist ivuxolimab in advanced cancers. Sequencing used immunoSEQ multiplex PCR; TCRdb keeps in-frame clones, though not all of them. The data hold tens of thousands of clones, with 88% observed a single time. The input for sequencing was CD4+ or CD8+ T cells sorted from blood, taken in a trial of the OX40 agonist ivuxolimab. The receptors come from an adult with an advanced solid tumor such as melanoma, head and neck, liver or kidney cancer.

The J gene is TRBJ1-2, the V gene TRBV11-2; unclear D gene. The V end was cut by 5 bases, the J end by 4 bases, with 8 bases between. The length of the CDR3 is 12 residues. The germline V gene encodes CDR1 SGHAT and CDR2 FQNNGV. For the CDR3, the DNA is TGTGCCAGCAGCCGGGCCACCTATGGCTACACCTTC. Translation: CASSRATYGYTF.

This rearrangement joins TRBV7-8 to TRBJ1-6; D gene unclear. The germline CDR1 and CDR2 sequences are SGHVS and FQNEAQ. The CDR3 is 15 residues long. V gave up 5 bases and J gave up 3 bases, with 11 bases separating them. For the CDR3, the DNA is TGTGCCAGCAGCCCTTGGGTCTACTATAATTCACCCCTCCACTTT. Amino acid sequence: CASSPWVYYNSPLHF.